The clone carrying this TCR beta chain was seen once. Generated by immunoSEQ multiplex PCR, the TCRdb table keeps only in-frame clones and is missing some. The sample includes tens of thousands of clones, around 88% seen only once; the top ten take approximately 20%. This sample was included in a study of blood T cell repertoires in COVID-19. The V and J ends lost 0 bases and 7 bases, in that order; junction bases with no gene match: 0. Germline V gives CDR1 SGDLS, CDR2 YYNGEE. The CDR3 loop spans 14 amino acids. J is TRBJ1-4 and V is TRBV9, with TRBD1 matching over 10 bases. Material for sequencing was peripheral blood. The sequence was collected from a woman aged 55-75 years with COVID-19, enrolled during active disease. CDR3 sequence: CASSVGTGGEKLFF. The CDR3 DNA reads TGTGCCAGCAGCGTAGGGACAGGGGGTGAAAAACTGTTTTTT.